Listed below are T cell receptor beta chains from one sample, sequenced in a study of cytomegalovirus exposure and HLA in healthy donors. Measured with immunoSEQ multiplex PCR; TCRdb has only the in-frame clones, and not every one. The sample spans about 140,000 clones; the ten largest clones claim roughly 2%. Sequenced material: PBMCs. The receptors stem from a woman aged 18-30 years in good health and CMV-seronegative. CDR3s include the opening cysteine and the closing phenylalanine or tryptophan. Fields, in order: D gene, J gene, V gene, CDR3 DNA, CDR3 protein. A D gene is named only where the DNA matches it firmly.

d_gene: NA
j_gene: TRBJ1-2
v_gene: TRBV10-1
CDR3nt: TGCGCCAGCAGTCCCGGGACAAGATATGGCTACACCTTC
CDR3aa: CASSPGTRYGYTF

d_gene: TRBD1
j_gene: TRBJ2-1
v_gene: TRBV23-1
CDR3nt: TGCGCCAGCAGTCACCGGACAGGGGACAGTGAGCAGTTCTTC
CDR3aa: CASSHRTGDSEQFF

d_gene: NA
j_gene: TRBJ2-1
v_gene: TRBV21-1
CDR3nt: TGTGCCAGCACCTCCGTGCCTTTGAGCTCCTACAATGAGCAGTTCTTC
CDR3aa: CASTSVPLSSYNEQFF

d_gene: NA
j_gene: TRBJ1-1
v_gene: TRBV14
CDR3nt: TGTGCCAGCAGCCTAGCGGTGAACACTGAAGCTTTCTTT
CDR3aa: CASSLAVNTEAFF

d_gene: NA
j_gene: TRBJ2-3
v_gene: TRBV6-5
CDR3nt: TGTGCCAGCAGTTCCCTCCCCCGCACAGATACGCAGTATTTT
CDR3aa: CASSSLPRTDTQYF

d_gene: TRBD1
j_gene: TRBJ2-3
v_gene: TRBV9
CDR3nt: TGTGCCAGCAGCGTACAGGGGGCTAGCACAGATACGCAGTATTTT
CDR3aa: CASSVQGASTDTQYF

d_gene: NA
j_gene: TRBJ2-1
v_gene: TRBV7-3
CDR3nt: TGTGCCAGCAGCCCCTTCGCGGGACCTCCGGACAATGAGCAGTTCTTC
CDR3aa: CASSPFAGPPDNEQFF

d_gene: TRBD1
j_gene: TRBJ2-3
v_gene: TRBV5-1
CDR3nt: TGCGCCAGCAGCCCAGACAGGGCGGCAGATACGCAGTATTTT
CDR3aa: CASSPDRAADTQYF

d_gene: NA
j_gene: TRBJ2-1
v_gene: TRBV10-2
CDR3nt: TGCGCCACCTCCGGCCGACTTGGGGGCGGGAGTTGGAATGAGCAGTTCTTC
CDR3aa: CATSGRLGGGSWNEQFF

d_gene: TRBD1
j_gene: TRBJ2-2
v_gene: TRBV5-1
CDR3nt: TGCGCCAGCAGAACCGGGACAGGGGGCTCAGGGGAGCTGTTTTTT
CDR3aa: CASRTGTGGSGELFF